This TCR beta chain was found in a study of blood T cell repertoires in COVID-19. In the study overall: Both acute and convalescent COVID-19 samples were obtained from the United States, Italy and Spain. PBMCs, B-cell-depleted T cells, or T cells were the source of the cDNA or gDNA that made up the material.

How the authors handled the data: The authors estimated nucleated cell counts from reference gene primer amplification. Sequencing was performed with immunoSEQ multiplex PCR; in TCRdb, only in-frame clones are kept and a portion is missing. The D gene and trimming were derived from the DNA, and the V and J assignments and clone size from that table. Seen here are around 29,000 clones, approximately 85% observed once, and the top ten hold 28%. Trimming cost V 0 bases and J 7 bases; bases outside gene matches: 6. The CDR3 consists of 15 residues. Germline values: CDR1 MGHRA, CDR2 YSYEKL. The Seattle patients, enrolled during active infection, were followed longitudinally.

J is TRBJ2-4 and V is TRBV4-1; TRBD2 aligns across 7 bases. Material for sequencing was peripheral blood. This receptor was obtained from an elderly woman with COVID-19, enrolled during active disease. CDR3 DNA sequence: TGCGCCAGCAGCCAAGATGGTGGGGGGGGGAACATTCAGTACTTC. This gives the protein CASSQDGGGGNIQYF.